These 10 T cell receptor beta chains were all obtained from the same sample, sequenced in a study of blood T cell repertoires in COVID-19 (TCRdb year 2020). Receptor amplification or capture employed the immunoSEQ multiplex PCR assay. The table comes from immuneACCESS by way of TCRdb, which keeps in-frame sequences with V and J called. Part of the clones is missing from these tables; in studies checked, under half for an unresolved V gene and the rest for unknown reasons. The sample contains approximately 310,000 clones, around 87% of them found a single time. The ten biggest clones cover 1% of the sample. The sequenced sample consisted of peripheral blood. The receptors derive from a man between 50 and 59 years old with active or convalescent COVID-19.

The V gene is TRBV9, the J gene TRBJ2-5, with 8 positions matching TRBD2. The CDR3 is 18 amino acids. The germline CDR1 and CDR2 sequences are SGDLS and YYNGEE. V shed 0 bases, J shed 2 bases, and the junction held 12 bases outside the gene matches. CDR3 residues: CASSVGVSGAPGQETQYF. As DNA, the CDR3 is TGTGCCAGCAGCGTAGGGGTTAGCGGGGCCCCAGGGCAAGAGACCCAGTACTTC.

The chain couples TRBV24-1 to TRBJ2-1; 9 positions match TRBD2. CDR3 length: 15 amino acids. Germline V lookup: CDR1 KGHDR, CDR2 SFDVKD. V was clipped by 7 bases and J by 4 bases; unmatched bases: 7. CDR3 sequence (DNA): TGTGCCACCAGCCATTTAGCGGGAGAGTACAATGAGCAGTTCTTC. This sequence encodes CATSHLAGEYNEQFF.

The gene calls are TRBV19 and TRBJ2-5, with 9 positions matching TRBD1. The length of the CDR3 is 16 residues. Losses at the gene ends were 1 base for V and 6 bases for J; bases not matched to a gene: 9. From germline, CDR1 is LNHDA and CDR2 SQIVND (reference sequence). CDR3 bases: TGTGCCAGTAGTATAGTGGGGACAGGGTCCCGACAGACCCAGTACTTC. Protein product: CASSIVGTGSRQTQYF. Complete variable domain (other parts from reference TRBV19 and TRBJ2-5): DGGITQSPKYLFRKEGQNVTLSCEQNLNHDAMYWYRQDPGQGLRLIYYSQIVNDFQKGDIAEGYSVSREKKESFPLTVTSAQKNPTAFYLCASSIVGTGSRQTQYFGPGTRLLVL.

To note about this clone: The same CDR3 also results from other DNA sequences found in this sample. For the CDR3, the DNA is TGTGCCAGCAGTGTAGAGACAGGGGGGCAGCCCCAGCATTTT. Encoded protein: CASSVETGGQPQHF. This rearrangement joins TRBV2 to TRBJ1-5; 9 bases agree with TRBD1. The CDR3 is 14 amino acids. Germline CDR1 reads SNHLY; CDR2 reads FYNNEI. Trimming took 4 bases from V and 7 from J; bases not matched to a gene: 5. Looking up the rest from reference TRBV2 and TRBJ1-5 gives the full variable domain: EPEVTQTPSHQVTQMGQEVILRCVPISNHLYFYWYRQILGQKVEFLVSFYNNEISEKSEIFDDQFSVERPDGSNFTLKIRSTKLEDSAMYFCASSVETGGQPQHFGDGTRLSIL.

This clone was counted only a few times. The J gene is TRBJ1-2, the V gene TRBV28; D is unclear. Trimming removed 3 bases at V and 5 bases at J, with 13 bases between. CDR1 is MDHEN and CDR2 is SYDVKM in the germline V gene. The CDR3 extends over 14 amino acids. The CDR3 region has the DNA TGTGCCAGCAGTTTGGGCGTTTGGATATATGGCTACACCTTC. This gives the protein CASSLGVWIYGYTF.

This sequence joins TRBV11-2 and TRBJ1-3; D perhaps matches TRBD1 (5 bases). This CDR3 region has 15 residues. V dropped 5 bases and J dropped 4 bases, with 15 bases sitting between them. Germline V gene data show CDR1 as SGHAT and CDR2 as FQNNGV. CDR3 residues: CASSPNRDSGNTIYF. The CDR3 DNA reads as TGTGCCAGCAGCCCGAACCGGGACTCGGGAAACACCATATATTTT.

The rearrangement joins TRBV7-2 to TRBJ1-5, with D uncertain. Germline V gene data show CDR1 as SGHTA and CDR2 as FQGNSA. The V and J ends lost 4 bases and 9 bases respectively, with 10 bases between them. The length of the CDR3 is 12 residues. The CDR3, as DNA: TGTGCCAGCAGCTACGCTGGAGGGCCCCAGCATTTT. Its translation: CASSYAGGPQHF.

This clone was seen a single time. The chain has TRBV3-1 (or the pseudogene TRBV3-2) and TRBJ1-1; D is ambiguous. This CDR3 contains 12 residues. The germline V gene has CDR1 LGHDT and CDR2 YNNKEL (reference sequence). V gave up 3 bases and J gave up 5 bases, with 7 bases separating them. This chain's CDR3 is CASSHVYTEAFF. The CDR3 DNA reads TGTGCCAGCAGCCATGTGTATACTGAAGCTTTCTTT.

In nucleotides, the CDR3 is TGTGCCAGCAGTTCCCCGTCCTTGGGCGACAGGCATAACTATGGCTACACCTTC. Protein: CASSSPSLGDRHNYGYTF. V is TRBV28 and J is TRBJ1-2, with a weak D call TRBD1 (6 bases). The CDR3 has 18 amino acids. Germline V CDR1 and CDR2: MDHEN, SYDVKM. Trimming shortened V by 4 bases and J by 1 base, and 22 bases separated the two germline ends.

The chain joins TRBV19 to TRBJ1-2; TRBD1 matches at 7 bases. Germline loops: CDR1 LNHDA, CDR2 SQIVND (reference sequence). CDR3 length equals 15 residues. The V gene end was trimmed by 5 bases and the J gene end by 5 bases; junction bases not matched to a gene: 11. The CDR3 loop is CASSRQGSTIYGYTF. CDR3 in DNA: TGTGCCAGTAGTCGACAGGGATCGACGATTTATGGCTACACCTTC.